Listed below are T cell receptor beta chains from one sample, sequenced in a study of regulatory T cells in long-lasting Graves disease. TCRdb itself ran the multiplex PCR reads through MiXCR, one entry per CDR3 protein. The sample records roughly 510,000 distinct CDR3 sequences, approximately 16% being singletons. Separately, the same data were catalogued under a study of T cells in Graves' hyperthyroidism and ophthalmopathy.

This specimen consisted of peripheral blood mononuclear cells (PBMCs), obtained at new diagnosis, from a patient treated with antithyroid drugs. The receptors shown here come from a man younger than 35 with Graves disease. Each CDR3 is given with its conserved first and last residue. A D gene is named only where the DNA matches it firmly. Expanded clones get a size class; other rows say once, few or many, or leave the size out.

size,D,V,J,CDR3,DNA
-,-,TRBV5-4,TRBJ2-6,CASSLGSLVSSGANVLTF,TGTGCCAGCAGCTTGGGTTCCTTGGTCTCCTCTGGGGCCAACGTCCTGACTTTC
few,TRBD1,TRBV7-3,TRBJ2-6,CASRSGTGEAGANVLTF,TGTGCCAGCAGGTCCGGGACAGGGGAGGCTGGGGCCAACGTCCTGACTTTC
few,-,TRBV5-1,TRBJ2-7,CASSWGTRSSYEQYF,TGCGCCAGCAGCTGGGGGACCCGTAGCTCCTACGAGCAGTACTTC
many,-,TRBV28,TRBJ2-7,CASSLKGLPYEQYF,TGTGCCAGCAGTTTAAAGGGACTTCCCTACGAGCAGTACTTC
few,-,TRBV6-5,TRBJ1-2,CASSYPGTPGYTF,TGTGCCAGCAGTTACCCCGGGACTCCTGGCTACACCTTC
many,-,TRBV2,TRBJ2-7,CASSEGAAAYEQYF,TGTGCCAGCAGTGAAGGAGCGGCAGCCTACGAGCAGTACTTC
-,-,TRBV27,TRBJ1-4,CASSLVGVSNEKLFF,TGTGCCAGCAGTCTCGTTGGGGTGTCTAATGAAAAACTGTTTTTT
many,-,TRBV5-1,TRBJ2-1,CASSLELTYNEQFF,TGCGCCAGCAGCTTGGAACTAACATACAATGAGCAGTTCTTC
few,TRBD2,TRBV7-6,TRBJ2-3,CASSLGWGGTTDTQYF,TGTGCCAGCAGCTTAGGGTGGGGAGGGACTACAGATACGCAGTATTTT
few,-,TRBV7-3,TRBJ1-5,CASSLDGLQPQHF,TGTGCCAGCAGCTTAGACGGGCTCCAGCCCCAGCATTTT
-,-,TRBV27,TRBJ1-6,CASSFAAINSPLHF,TGTGCCAGCAGTTTCGCGGCTATTAATTCACCCCTCCACTTT
few,-,TRBV5-1,TRBJ2-1,CASSLTNYGQFF,TGCGCCAGCAGCTTGACCAACTATGGGCAGTTCTTC
few,TRBD2,TRBV28,TRBJ2-5,CASSSLGGGEQETQYF,TGTGCCAGCAGTTCCCTTGGGGGGGGGGAGCAAGAGACCCAGTACTTC
many,TRBD2,TRBV20-1,TRBJ2-1,CSASPTSNYNEQFF,TGCAGTGCTAGTCCGACTAGCAACTACAATGAGCAGTTCTTC
few,TRBD2,TRBV5-6,TRBJ2-3,CASSFLIGLAGSPDTQYF,TGTGCCAGCAGCTTCCTCATTGGGCTAGCGGGATCCCCAGATACGCAGTATTTT
-,TRBD2,TRBV30,TRBJ2-2,CAWSTAGATGELFF,TGTGCCTGGAGTACAGCGGGAGCCACCGGGGAGCTGTTTTTT
many,-,TRBV12-3/TRBV12-4,TRBJ1-1,CASSAGLEAFF,TGTGCCAGCAGTGCGGGTCTTGAAGCTTTCTTT
-,-,TRBV11-2,TRBJ2-2,CASSLAPSEHGELFF,TGTGCCAGCAGCTTAGCCCCCAGTGAACACGGGGAGCTGTTTTTT
many,TRBD1,TRBV2,TRBJ2-1,CASSADRVAGDEQFF,TGTGCCAGCAGTGCAGACAGGGTAGCTGGCGATGAGCAGTTCTTC
many,-,TRBV11-2,TRBJ1-1,CASSFGSDTEAFF,TGTGCCAGCAGCTTCGGGTCCGACACTGAAGCTTTCTTT